The clone carrying this TCR beta chain was counted a few times. The cDNA 3' end received a ligated oligonucleotide with a UMI. First-round PCR used about 4 cycles and beta primers RC1.1 and RC1.2 covering TRBC1 and TRBC2. Each CDR3 protein gets one entry after TCRdb re-called the UMI-ligation and nested PCR reads with MiXCR. The profile shows about 33,000 distinct CDR3 sequences, around 10% of them singletons. The data are from a study of quantifying T cell responses using KT2 cells. At the level of the study: Reverse transcription used primers in the TCR alpha and beta constant regions.

Unfractionated PBMC were spiked with known numbers of KT2 clone cells. Germline V gene lookup returns CDR1 SGHVS and CDR2 FQNEAQ. V was pared by 5 bases and J by 1 base, with 18 bases between. The CDR3 is made up of 17 amino acids. The rearrangement joins TRBV7-8 to TRBJ2-4, with unresolved D. Sequenced sample: PBMCs spiked with cells of the T cell clone KT2. This receptor was taken from a human donor. This CDR3 reads CASSRARRLDAKNIQYF. CDR3 DNA: TGTGCCAGCAGCAGGGCGCGTAGGTTGGATGCCAAAAACATTCAGTACTTC. Complete variable domain (other parts from reference TRBV7-8 and TRBJ2-4): GAGVSQSPRYKVAKRGQDVALRCDPISGHVSLFWYQQALGQGPEFLTYFQNEAQLDKSGLPSDRFFAERPEGSVSTLKIQRTQQEDSAVYLCASSRARRLDAKNIQYFGAGTRLSVL.